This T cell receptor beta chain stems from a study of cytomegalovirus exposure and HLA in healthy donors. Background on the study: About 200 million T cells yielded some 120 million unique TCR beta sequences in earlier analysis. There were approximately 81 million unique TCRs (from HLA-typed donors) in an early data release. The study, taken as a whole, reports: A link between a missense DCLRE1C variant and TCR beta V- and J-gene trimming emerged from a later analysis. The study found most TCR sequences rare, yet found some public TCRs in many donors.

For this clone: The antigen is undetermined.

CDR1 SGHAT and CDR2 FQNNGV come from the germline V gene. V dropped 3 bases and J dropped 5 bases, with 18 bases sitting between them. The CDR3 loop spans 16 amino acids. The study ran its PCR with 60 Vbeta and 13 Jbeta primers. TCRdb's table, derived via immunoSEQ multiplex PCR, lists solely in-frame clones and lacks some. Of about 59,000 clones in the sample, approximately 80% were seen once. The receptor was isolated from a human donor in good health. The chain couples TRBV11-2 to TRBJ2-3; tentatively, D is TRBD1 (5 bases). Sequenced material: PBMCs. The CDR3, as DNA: TGTGCCAGCAGCTTTTCAATCTCTAGGGGTCTAGATACGCAGTATTTT. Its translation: CASSFSISRGLDTQYF. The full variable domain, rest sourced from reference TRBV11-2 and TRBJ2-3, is EAGVAQSPRYKIIEKRQSVAFWCNPISGHATLYWYQQILGQGPKLLIQFQNNGVVDDSQLPKDRFSAERLKGVDSTLKIQPAKLEDSAVYLCASSFSISRGLDTQYFGPGTRLTVL.